Listed here are 13 T cell receptor beta chains from one sample, sequenced in a study of siplizumab effects on memory and regulatory T cells. Using immunoSEQ multiplex PCR, the repertoire was profiled, and TCRdb retains in-frame clones only, with some absent. This sample has over 65,000 clones, with roughly 93% found just once. The sequenced sample was CD8+ T cells sorted from blood. These receptors all come from a human donor in good health.

CDR3 sequence (DNA): TGTGCCAGCAGCTTGGCTAGCGGGGGGGAATACAATGAGCAGTTCTTC. It codes for CASSLASGGEYNEQFF. J is TRBJ2-1 and V is TRBV5-6, with 12 bases matching TRBD2. CDR3 length: 16 residues. The germline V gene encodes CDR1 SGHDT and CDR2 YYEEEE. J gave up 4 bases and V 0 bases, and 2 bases lay outside the gene matches.

The chain couples TRBV27 to TRBJ2-7; no firm D call. The CDR3 is made up of 13 amino acids. Germline V lookup: CDR1 MNHEY, CDR2 SMNVEV (reference sequence). V lost 3 bases to trimming and J lost 6 bases, with 12 bases between them. The CDR3 sequence: CASSFGILREQYF. CDR3 coding DNA: TGTGCCAGCAGTTTTGGCATCCTCCGCGAGCAGTACTTC.

The chain recombines TRBV29-1 with TRBJ1-2; TRBD1 matches at 8 bases. The ends lost 5 bases at V and 5 bases at J; junction bases unmatched: 1. Germline V gene lookup returns CDR1 SQVTM and CDR2 ANQGSEA. The CDR3 consists of 11 residues. The CDR3 loop reads CSVTGGYGYTF. The CDR3 DNA sequence: TGCAGCGTTACAGGGGGGTATGGCTACACCTTC.

V gene TRBV7-2 combines with J gene TRBJ1-1; no reliable D call. V lost 4 bases and J lost 4, with 13 bases in between. This CDR3 contains 14 residues. The V gene's germline CDR1 is SGHTA and CDR2 FQGNSA. The CDR3 loop reads CASSSQVFGTEAFF. In nucleotides, the CDR3 is TGTGCCAGCAGCTCGCAGGTTTTTGGCACTGAAGCTTTCTTT.

By share, this clone ranks as medium-sized. J is TRBJ2-7 and V is TRBV30; no definite D call. Trimming removed 1 base at V and 0 bases at J, with 7 bases between. The CDR3 is made up of 13 amino acids. Germline lookup yields CDR1 GTSNPN and CDR2 SVGIG (reference sequence). CDR3: CAWSAGHSYEQYF. The CDR3 coding sequence is TGTGCCTGGAGTGCGGGCCACTCCTACGAGCAGTACTTC.

The V call is TRBV9, the J call TRBJ1-3; 7 bases align to TRBD1. The CDR3 sequence is 15 residues long. The trim removed 3 bases at V and 8 bases at J, leaving 11 bases unmatched. Germline CDR1 SGDLS, CDR2 YYNGEE. In DNA form, the CDR3 reads TGTGCCAGCAGCGCCGACCAGGGGGTGGACTACACCATATATTTT. Residues: CASSADQGVDYTIYF.

CDR3 amino acids: CASRGTGLRTEAFF. In nucleotides, the CDR3 is TGTGCCAGCAGGGGAACAGGGTTAAGGACTGAAGCTTTCTTT. J is TRBJ1-1 and V is TRBV2; possibly TRBD1 for D (6 bases). The germline V gene has CDR1 SNHLY and CDR2 FYNNEI. There are 14 residues in the CDR3. Trimming shortened V by 6 bases and J by 5 bases, and 16 bases separated the two germline ends.

This sequence joins TRBV9 and TRBJ2-1; D might be TRBD2 (5 bases). Trimming stripped 0 bases from V and 0 bases from J, with 16 bases between. Germline V CDR1 and CDR2: SGDLS, YYNGEE. This CDR3 contains 18 residues. CDR3 in amino acids: CASSVEPGSGFSYNEQFF. The CDR3 coding sequence is TGTGCCAGCAGCGTAGAACCCGGCAGCGGATTCTCCTACAATGAGCAGTTCTTC. Variable domain in full (rest from reference TRBV9 and TRBJ2-1): DSGVTQTPKHLITATGQRVTLRCSPRSGDLSVYWYQQSLDQGLQFLIQYYNGEERAKGNILERFSAQQFPDLHSELNLSSLELGDSALYFCASSVEPGSGFSYNEQFFGPGTRLTVL.

This sequence joins TRBV7-8 and TRBJ2-3, with D perhaps TRBD2 (7 bases). Germline loops: CDR1 SGHVS, CDR2 FQNEAQ. Trimming removed 4 bases from V and 6 bases from J, with 20 bases in between. The CDR3 is 16 residues long. The CDR3 sequence is CASSSLGGTSWDTQYF. Written as DNA, the CDR3 is TGTGCCAGCAGCTCCCTGGGAGGGACATCATGGGATACGCAGTATTTT.

This clone was seen just once. The rearrangement links TRBV7-8 to TRBJ1-2; 9 nucleotides align to TRBD1. V trimming: 7 bases; J trimming: 1 base; junction bases outside the gene matches: 4. The CDR3 sequence is 14 residues long. Germline V gene sequence: CDR1 SGHVS, CDR2 FQNEAQ. The chain's CDR3 is CASTEGQGNYGYTF. CDR3 nucleotides: TGTGCCAGCACCGAGGGACAGGGTAACTATGGCTACACCTTC.

This chain joins TRBV9 and TRBJ1-1; 8 bases agree with TRBD1. The CDR3 sequence is 14 residues long. The V segment lost 0 bases and the J segment 8 bases; nucleotides outside the gene matches: 6. Germline CDR1 is SGDLS and CDR2 is YYNGEE. CDR3 in amino acids: CASSVEAGGLEAFF. The CDR3 nucleotides read TGTGCCAGCAGCGTAGAGGCAGGGGGCTTAGAAGCTTTCTTT.

Concerning this clone: A much larger clone differs from this one at a single base, so this may be a read error. The chain couples TRBV5-6 to TRBJ1-2; no clear D. The CDR3 is 19 residues long. The germline V gene encodes CDR1 SGHDT and CDR2 YYEEEE. Trimming stripped 4 bases from V and 0 bases from J, with 25 bases between. For the CDR3, the DNA is TGTGCCAGCAGCCTCCCCGAGAGAGGTATTAGGGAGACTAACTATGGCTACACCTTC. It codes for CASSLPERGIRETNYGYTF.

This clone was counted between two and nine times. This sequence joins TRBV6-1 and TRBJ1-3; D is unclear. V was clipped by 10 bases and J by 4 bases, with 14 bases between them. The CDR3 sequence is 13 residues long. Germline V gene sequence: CDR1 MNHNS, CDR2 SASEGT. The CDR3 region is CAIQFDSGNTIYF. As DNA, the CDR3 is TGTGCCATCCAATTCGATTCCGGAAACACCATATATTTT.